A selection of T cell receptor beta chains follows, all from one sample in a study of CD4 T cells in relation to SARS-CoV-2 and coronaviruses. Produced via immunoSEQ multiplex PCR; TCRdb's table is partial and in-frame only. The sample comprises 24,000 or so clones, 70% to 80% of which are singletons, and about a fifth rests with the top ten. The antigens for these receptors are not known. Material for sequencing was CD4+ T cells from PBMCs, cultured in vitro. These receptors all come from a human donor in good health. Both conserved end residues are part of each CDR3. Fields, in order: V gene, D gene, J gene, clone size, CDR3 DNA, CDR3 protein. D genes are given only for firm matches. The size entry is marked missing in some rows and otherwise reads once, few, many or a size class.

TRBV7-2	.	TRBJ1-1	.	TGTGCCAGCAGGTTGAACACTGAAGCTTTCTTT	CASRLNTEAFF
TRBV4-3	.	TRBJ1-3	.	TGCGCCAGCAGCCCCCTCATCCCCTACTCTGGAAACACCATATATTTT	CASSPLIPYSGNTIYF
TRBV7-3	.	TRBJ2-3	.	TGTGCCAGCAGCTTAGGATTTACCGGGGCCACAGATACGCAGTATTTT	CASSLGFTGATDTQYF
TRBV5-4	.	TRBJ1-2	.	TGTGCCAGCAGCCTGGACGAGGGCTATGGCTACACCTTC	CASSLDEGYGYTF
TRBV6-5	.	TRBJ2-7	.	TGTGCCAGCAGACTGGACGTCTCCTACGAGCAGTACTTC	CASRLDVSYEQYF
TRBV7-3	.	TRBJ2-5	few	TGTGCCAGCAGCTTAAGCAGGGAGGAGACCCAGTACTTC	CASSLSREETQYF
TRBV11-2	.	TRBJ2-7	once	TGTGCCAGCAGCTTTGGGAGAGGCGAGCAGTACTTC	CASSFGRGEQYF
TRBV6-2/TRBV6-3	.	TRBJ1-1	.	TGTGCCAGCAGTAGCTATAGACGGAACAATGAAGCTTTCTTT	CASSSYRRNNEAFF
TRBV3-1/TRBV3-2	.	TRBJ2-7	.	TGTGCCAGCAGCCAAGGGTACGTGCTCTCCTACGAGCAGTACTTC	CASSQGYVLSYEQYF
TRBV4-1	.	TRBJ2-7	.	TGCGCCAGCAGCCAAGGCGCTTCTATAGGGGCGGCCTACGAGCAGTACTTC	CASSQGASIGAAYEQYF
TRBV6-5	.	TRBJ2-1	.	TGTGCCAGCAGCATAGACAACTACAATGAGCAGTTCTTC	CASSIDNYNEQFF
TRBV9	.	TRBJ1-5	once	TGTGCCAGCAGCGTAGGGTATCGTTATCAGCCCCAGCATTTT	CASSVGYRYQPQHF
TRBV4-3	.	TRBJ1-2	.	TGCGCCAGCAGCCAAGGGGATTTGGGAGGCTACACCTTC	CASSQGDLGGYTF
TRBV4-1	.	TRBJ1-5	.	TGCGCCAGCAGCCAGCCAAGGGGGGATAGCAATCAGCCCCAGCATTTT	CASSQPRGDSNQPQHF
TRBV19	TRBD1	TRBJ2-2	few	TGTGCCAGTACCCCGGGACAGTCACCCGGGGAGCTGTTTTTT	CASTPGQSPGELFF
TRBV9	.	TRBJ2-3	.	TGTGCCAGCAGCGTCCGGGCATTGGGCACAGATACGCAGTATTTT	CASSVRALGTDTQYF
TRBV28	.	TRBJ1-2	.	TGTGCCAGCGGGGGAGGCAGGGGTTATGGCTACACCTTC	CASGGGRGYGYTF
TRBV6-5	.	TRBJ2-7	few	TGTGCCAGCAGTCCAGCTCGGGGGGCCGTCTACGAGCAGTACTTC	CASSPARGAVYEQYF
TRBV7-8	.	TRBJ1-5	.	TGTGCCAGCAGCCACCTAAGGGGGCCCCAGCATTTT	CASSHLRGPQHF
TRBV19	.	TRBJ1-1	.	TGTGCCAGTAGTAATAGACAGCGGGCTTTCTTT	CASSNRQRAFF
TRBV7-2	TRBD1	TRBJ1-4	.	TGTGCCAGCAGCTTGGGACAGGGGGGGGGTGAAAAACTGTTTTTT	CASSLGQGGGEKLFF
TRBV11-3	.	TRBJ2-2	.	TGTGCCAGCAGCTTCGGAGGGCGCGTGGACACCGGGGAGCTGTTTTTT	CASSFGGRVDTGELFF
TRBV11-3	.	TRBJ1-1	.	TGTGCCAGCAGCTTAGTGGCAGCGGTGGGGACTGAAGCTTTCTTT	CASSLVAAVGTEAFF
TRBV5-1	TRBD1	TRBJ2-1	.	TGCGCCAGCAGCTATACCTTAGGGGGCAACTACAATGAGCAGTTCTTC	CASSYTLGGNYNEQFF
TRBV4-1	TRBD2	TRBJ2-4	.	TGCGCCAGCAGCCAGCCGGTGGGGGGGAAGGCCAAAAACATTCAGTACTTC	CASSQPVGGKAKNIQYF
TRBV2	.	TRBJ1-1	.	TGTGCCAGCAGGGACGGAAACACTGAAGCTTTCTTT	CASRDGNTEAFF
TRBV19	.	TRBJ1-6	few	TGTGCCAGTAGTGCGTCCGGGGGCGCCGAATCACCCCTCCACTTT	CASSASGGAESPLHF
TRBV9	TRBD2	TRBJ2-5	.	TGTGCCAGCAGCCCCACGGGGGGGGAAGAGACCCAGTACTTC	CASSPTGGEETQYF
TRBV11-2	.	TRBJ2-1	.	TGTGCCAGCAGGGCGAGGGGAAACTCCTACAATGAGCAGTTCTTC	CASRARGNSYNEQFF
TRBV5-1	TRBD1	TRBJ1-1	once	TGCGCCAGCAGCTCCCGACAGGGGATGCACACTGAAGCTTTCTTT	CASSSRQGMHTEAFF
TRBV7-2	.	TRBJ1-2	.	TGTGCCAGCAGCTTAGACTGGGGTGGCTACACCTTC	CASSLDWGGYTF
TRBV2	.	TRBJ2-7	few	TGTGCCAGCAGTGTTAGGTGGCAGCCCACTGAAGAGCAGTACTTC	CASSVRWQPTEEQYF
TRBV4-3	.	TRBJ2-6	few	TGCGCCAGCAGCCAAGATCAAGGGTCTGGGGCCAACGTCCTGACTTTC	CASSQDQGSGANVLTF